Listed below are T cell receptor beta chains from one sample, sequenced in a study of cytomegalovirus exposure and HLA in healthy donors. Profiling relied on immunoSEQ multiplex PCR, and the TCRdb table lists in-frame clones only, not all of them. This repertoire shows roughly 200,000 clones, about four fifths found once; its top ten account for around 3.5%. The sequenced sample consisted of PBMCs. The receptors come from a man in his forties in good health and CMV-seropositive. CDR3s include the opening cysteine and the closing phenylalanine or tryptophan. Each record gives: D gene, J gene, clone size, V gene, CDR3 DNA, CDR3 protein. A D gene is named only where the DNA matches it firmly. For some rows the clone size is stated as once, few or many, or as a class when expanded; others skip it.

>TRBD2|TRBJ2-3|.|TRBV28
TGTGCCAGCAGACCATTACTAGCGGGAGCGTCAGATACGCAGTATTTT
CASRPLLAGASDTQYF
>.|TRBJ2-7|.|TRBV7-9
TGTGCCAGCAGCCGGGGGCTAGCGGAAACCTACGAGCAGTACTTC
CASSRGLAETYEQYF
>.|TRBJ2-7|.|TRBV6-6
TGTGCCAGCAGTTACGAGGTTGATAGCTACGAGCAGTACTTC
CASSYEVDSYEQYF
>TRBD1|TRBJ2-2|.|TRBV6-6
TGTGCCAGCAGTCACGGACAGGGAAGGGCCGGGGAGCTGTTTTTT
CASSHGQGRAGELFF
>.|TRBJ2-7|.|TRBV19
TGTGCCAGTAGTATTTTCCGCGCGGGGACCTCCTACGGGCAGTACTTC
CASSIFRAGTSYGQYF
>.|TRBJ2-1|.|TRBV6-1
TGTGCCAGCAGTGAATATTTTCAGGTCAATGAGCAGTTCTTC
CASSEYFQVNEQFF
>.|TRBJ2-7|few|TRBV5-4
TGTGCCAGCAGCTCAAAAGCGGGACACCTCTACGAGCAGTACTTC
CASSSKAGHLYEQYF
>TRBD1|TRBJ1-6|.|TRBV9
TGTGCCAGCAGCGTCGGCAGGGGGCCCGGTAATTCACCCCTCCACTTT
CASSVGRGPGNSPLHF
>TRBD2|TRBJ2-7|.|TRBV9
TGTGCCAGCAGCGGAACTAGCGGGAGCTCCTACGAGCAGTACTTC
CASSGTSGSSYEQYF
>TRBD2|TRBJ2-5|.|TRBV4-2
TGTGCCAGCAGCCTAGGGACTAGCGGACCCCAAGAGACCCAGTACTTC
CASSLGTSGPQETQYF
>.|TRBJ2-7|.|TRBV6-4
TGTGCCAGCAGTGCAAACAGGGAATCGTCCGAGCAGTACTTC
CASSANRESSEQYF
>.|TRBJ1-5|.|TRBV28
TGTGCCAGCAGTTTTGAGCAGGATATCAATCAGCCCCAGCATTTT
CASSFEQDINQPQHF
>.|TRBJ1-1|.|TRBV29-1
TGCAGCGTGAGGTCTGGCGCCCCTGAAGCTTTCTTT
CSVRSGAPEAFF
>.|TRBJ2-5|.|TRBV5-1
TGCGCCAGCAGCTTGGTGCCGACAGGGACTGAGACCCAGTACTTC
CASSLVPTGTETQYF
>TRBD2|TRBJ2-5|once|TRBV7-6
TGTGCCAGCAGCTTAGTAGAGACACTAGCGGGGGGTATACAAGAGACCCAGTACTTC
CASSLVETLAGGIQETQYF
>.|TRBJ2-3|few|TRBV18
TGTGCCAGCTCACCAACTCAGGGTAGCACAGATACGCAGTATTTT
CASSPTQGSTDTQYF
>.|TRBJ2-2|once|TRBV30
TGTGCCTGGAGTGGACAGAACGGGGAGCTGTTTTTT
CAWSGQNGELFF
>TRBD1|TRBJ2-3|few|TRBV9
TGTGCCAGCAGCGTAGGGGGACAGGGGGCAGATACGCAGTATTTT
CASSVGGQGADTQYF
>TRBD1|TRBJ2-7|.|TRBV28
TGTGCCAGCAGTCCAGAAGGACAGGTCCGGCGCGAGCAGTACTTC
CASSPEGQVRREQYF
>.|TRBJ1-1|.|TRBV4-1
TGCGCCAGCAGCCAGAAAACAGGGGAAGCTTTCTTT
CASSQKTGEAFF
>TRBD1|TRBJ1-2|.|TRBV28
TGTGCCAGCAGTTTGGGACAGGGCGGCGGCTACACCTTC
CASSLGQGGGYTF
>.|TRBJ2-7|once|TRBV7-7
TGTGCCAGCAGCCTCGATCGAGAGGGCGAGCAGTACTTC
CASSLDREGEQYF
>TRBD1|TRBJ1-5|.|TRBV19
TGTGCCAGTAGCCAGGACAGGAGCAGCAATCAGCCCCAGCATTTT
CASSQDRSSNQPQHF
>TRBD2|TRBJ2-7|.|TRBV28
TGTGCCAGCAGCGGTCCGGGAGGGTACGAGCAGTACTTC
CASSGPGGYEQYF
>TRBD1|TRBJ2-7|.|TRBV7-3
TGTGCCAGCAGCTCCGACAGGGGGAGGCCTAAGGAGCAGTACTTC
CASSSDRGRPKEQYF
>.|TRBJ1-5|.|TRBV7-3
TGTGCCAGCAGCGGTCACGGGGGAAGGACCCAGCATTTT
CASSGHGGRTQHF
>.|TRBJ2-7|.|TRBV4-1
TGCGCCAGCAGCCAAGACCGACAGTACGAGCAGTACTTC
CASSQDRQYEQYF
>TRBD2|TRBJ2-1|.|TRBV2
TGTGCCAGCAGTGTGTTGGCTAGCGGACCTTACAATGAGCAGTTCTTC
CASSVLASGPYNEQFF
>TRBD1|TRBJ1-1|.|TRBV4-1
TGCGCCAGCAGCCAAGGACAGGGGGCTTTAATGAACACTGAAGCTTTCTTT
CASSQGQGALMNTEAFF
>.|TRBJ2-1|.|TRBV9
TGTGCCAGCAGCCCACTGACTAGGATACATGAGCAGTTCTTC
CASSPLTRIHEQFF
>TRBD1|TRBJ2-7|.|TRBV6-6
TGTGCCAGCAGTTACAGGGCAGGGGGCACGGACGAGCAGTACTTC
CASSYRAGGTDEQYF
>.|TRBJ2-7|.|TRBV5-5
TGTGCCAGCAGCTTGGGGCAGAGGAGCGAGCAGTACTTC
CASSLGQRSEQYF
>TRBD1|TRBJ2-7|.|TRBV7-9
TGTTCCAGCAGCCGGGACAGGGGGTCGGTCGAGCAGTACTTC
CSSSRDRGSVEQYF
>TRBD2|TRBJ2-2|.|TRBV6-5
TGTGCCAGCAGTTCCTTGGCTAGCGGGTTCTTGCGGCTGTTTTTT
CASSSLASGFLRLFF
>.|TRBJ2-1|.|TRBV2
TGTGCCAGCAGGGACACGTGGGCCGGGGAGCAGTTCTTC
CASRDTWAGEQFF
>.|TRBJ1-6|.|TRBV9
TGTGCCAGCAGCGTAGCAGGGCGGTATTCACCCCTCCACTTT
CASSVAGRYSPLHF
>.|TRBJ1-1|.|TRBV6-5
TGTGCCAGCAGTTTAGCGGGGGTGGGCACTGAAGCTTTCTTT
CASSLAGVGTEAFF
>.|TRBJ2-3|.|TRBV7-9
TGTGCCAGCAGCCCCCTAGGCAGGGGAAACACAGATACGCAGTATTTT
CASSPLGRGNTDTQYF
>TRBD1|TRBJ2-7|.|TRBV2
TGTGCCAGCAATGCAGGGGGTACCACCTACGAGCAGTACTTC
CASNAGGTTYEQYF
>.|TRBJ2-7|.|TRBV6-5
TGTGCCAGCAGTTACTCCCCGGGGGTCTACGAGCAGTACTTC
CASSYSPGVYEQYF
>TRBD1|TRBJ2-1|few|TRBV28
TGTGCCAGCAGTTCGACAGGGGCTTCCTACAATGAGCAGTTCTTC
CASSSTGASYNEQFF
>.|TRBJ1-5|.|TRBV5-1
TGCGCCAGCATCCCCGTCAGCAGTTGGGAGGAAGAGAGCAATCAGCCCCAGCATTTT
CASIPVSSWEEESNQPQHF
>.|TRBJ2-7|.|TRBV5-4
TGTGCCAGCAGCTTGGGTAGAACCTACGAGCAGTACTTC
CASSLGRTYEQYF
>.|TRBJ1-5|.|TRBV5-1
TGCGCCAGCAGCTTGGAGGTCGGGGGCAATCAGCCCCAGCATTTT
CASSLEVGGNQPQHF
>TRBD2|TRBJ2-5|.|TRBV28
TGTGCCAGCAGCACGTCTTGGATAGCGGGAGCCCCGAACCAAGAGACCCAGTACTTC
CASSTSWIAGAPNQETQYF
>TRBD2|TRBJ2-3|.|TRBV28
TGTGCCAGCAGTTTCAGCGGGAGGAGAGGAGATACGCAGTATTTT
CASSFSGRRGDTQYF
>TRBD1|TRBJ1-6|.|TRBV19
TGTGCCAGTAGTATAGATCCCCCTAGACAGGGGGCCGATTCACCCCTCCACTTT
CASSIDPPRQGADSPLHF
>TRBD2|TRBJ2-5|.|TRBV7-9
TGTGCCAGCAGCCCTCCCAGCGGGAATCAAGAGACCCAGTACTTC
CASSPPSGNQETQYF
>.|TRBJ2-4|.|TRBV6-1
TGTGCCAGCAGTGAAAATTTTTGGGTAGCGACGTCCAAAAACATTCAGTACTTC
CASSENFWVATSKNIQYF
>TRBD1|TRBJ1-4|.|TRBV19
TGTGCCAGTAGTTCCAGGGGGGCTAATGAAAAACTGTTTTTT
CASSSRGANEKLFF
>TRBD1|TRBJ1-2|.|TRBV29-1
TGCAGCGTTGAAGCGCCTAGGACAGGGGGGTGGGGCTATGGCTACACCTTC
CSVEAPRTGGWGYGYTF
>TRBD2|TRBJ2-7|.|TRBV6-1
TGTGCCAGCAGTTCGACTAGCGGGCTCTACGAGCAGTACTTC
CASSSTSGLYEQYF
>.|TRBJ1-3|.|TRBV20-1
TGCAGTGCCGGCGGAGGAAACACCATATATTTT
CSAGGGNTIYF
>TRBD1|TRBJ2-7|few|TRBV14
TGTGCCAGCAGCCAAGTCGCAGGGGGCTACGAGCAGTACTTC
CASSQVAGGYEQYF
>.|TRBJ2-7|.|TRBV7-8
TGTGCCAGCAGCTTAGACAGAACCTACGAGCAGTACTTC
CASSLDRTYEQYF
>.|TRBJ1-1|.|TRBV6-5
TGTGCCATCAGTGAGCAGAACACTGAAGCTTTCTTT
CAISEQNTEAFF
>TRBD2|TRBJ2-5|.|TRBV7-2
TGTGCCAGCAGCTTAAGGACTAGCGGGAGGGCACCCGAAGAGACCCAGTACTTC
CASSLRTSGRAPEETQYF
>.|TRBJ2-2|.|TRBV6-6
TGTGCCAGCAGTTCCAACCAGGGGCACACCGGGGAGCTGTTTTTT
CASSSNQGHTGELFF
>.|TRBJ1-5|.|TRBV5-6
TGTGCCAGCAGCTTGGCTTCCGGGTCACCCCAGCATTTT
CASSLASGSPQHF
>TRBD2|TRBJ2-1|.|TRBV4-1
TGCGCCAGCAGCCAAGATGGAAGCGGGGGGAGGGAGCAGTTCTTC
CASSQDGSGGREQFF